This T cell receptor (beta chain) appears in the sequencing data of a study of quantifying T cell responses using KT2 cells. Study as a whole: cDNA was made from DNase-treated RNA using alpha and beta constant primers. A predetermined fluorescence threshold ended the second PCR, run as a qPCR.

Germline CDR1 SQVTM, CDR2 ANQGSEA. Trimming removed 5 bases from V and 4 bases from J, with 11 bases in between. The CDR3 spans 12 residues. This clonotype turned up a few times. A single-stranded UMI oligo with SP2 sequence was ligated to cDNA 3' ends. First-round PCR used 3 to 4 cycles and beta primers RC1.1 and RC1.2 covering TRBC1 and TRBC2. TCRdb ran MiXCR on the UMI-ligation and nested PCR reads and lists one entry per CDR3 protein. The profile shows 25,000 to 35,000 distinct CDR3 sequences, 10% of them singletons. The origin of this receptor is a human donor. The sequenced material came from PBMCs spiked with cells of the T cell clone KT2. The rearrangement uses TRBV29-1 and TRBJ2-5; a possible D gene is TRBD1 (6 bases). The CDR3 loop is CSVQGSRETQYF. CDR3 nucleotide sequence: TGCAGCGTTCAGGGGTCGAGAGAGACCCAGTACTTC.